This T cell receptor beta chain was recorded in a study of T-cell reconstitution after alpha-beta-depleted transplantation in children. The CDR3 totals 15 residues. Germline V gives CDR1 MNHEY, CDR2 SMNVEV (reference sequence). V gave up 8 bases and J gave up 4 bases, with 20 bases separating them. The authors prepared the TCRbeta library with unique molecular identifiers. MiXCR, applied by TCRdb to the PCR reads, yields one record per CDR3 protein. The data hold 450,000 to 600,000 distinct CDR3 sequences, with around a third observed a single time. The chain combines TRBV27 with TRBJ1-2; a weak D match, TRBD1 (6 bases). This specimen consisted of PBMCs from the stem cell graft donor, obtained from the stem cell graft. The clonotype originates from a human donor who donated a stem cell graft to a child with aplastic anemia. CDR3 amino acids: CASRTTGQPFYGYTF. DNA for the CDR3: TGTGCCAGCCGAACCACTGGACAGCCTTTCTATGGCTACACCTTC.